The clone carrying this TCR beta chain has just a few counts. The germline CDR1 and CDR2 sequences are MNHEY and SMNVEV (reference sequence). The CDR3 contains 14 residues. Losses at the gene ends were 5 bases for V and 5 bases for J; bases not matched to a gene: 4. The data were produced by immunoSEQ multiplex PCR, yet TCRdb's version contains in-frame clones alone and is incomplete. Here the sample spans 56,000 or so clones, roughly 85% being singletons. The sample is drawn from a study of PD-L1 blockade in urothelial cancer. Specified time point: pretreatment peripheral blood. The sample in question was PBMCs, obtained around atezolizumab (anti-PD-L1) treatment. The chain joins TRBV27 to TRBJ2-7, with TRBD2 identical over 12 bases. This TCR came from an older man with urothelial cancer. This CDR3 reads CASSRTSGMNEQYF. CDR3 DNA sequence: TGTGCCAGCAGTCGGACTAGCGGGATGAACGAGCAGTACTTC.